This T cell receptor beta chain was identified during a study of T cell responses to AZD1222 COVID-19 vaccine listed by TCRdb under 2021. Background on the whole study: AZD1222 recipients whose second dose came at about 4 weeks and those whose second dose came at about 12 weeks were combined into one group, since spike-specific TCR depth and breadth did not differ between the two schedules. A total of more than 230 trial participants underwent TCR sequencing, of whom some 200 had received two doses of AZD1222 and roughly 26 had received two doses of the MenACWY control vaccine. Trial participants were enrolled into age subgroups of 18-55, 56-69 and 70-plus years, which contained about 150, 28 and 57 TCR-sequenced participants, respectively.

Regarding this clone: It lacks a known antigen. No much larger clonotype is one base removed from it; base qualities were not supplied.

Beyond this particular receptor, the publication reports: The vaccine-associated CD4 TCRs covered the entire spike protein, and the dominant responses fell in regions 160-218 and 743-854. The 56-69-year group was small, and its depth increase did not reach significance, likely because of low power. A significant rise in spike-specific TCR breadth and depth was observed after two AZD1222 doses relative to day 0 and relative to MenACWY recipients. Most participants were white British and females outnumbered males, and the authors suggested that clonal diversity may have been underestimated. Because no day 14 peak-response samples were available, the repertoires could be characterized only after the peak T cell response. Only five or six AZD1222 recipients were SARS-CoV-2 seropositive at baseline, limiting conclusions about previously exposed vaccinees. Reportedly, close to half of the unique spike-specific TCRs recognized epitopes lying outside the regions that are mutated in the B.1.351 and B.1.1.7 variants.

The CDR3 regions of human TCRbeta chains were analyzed by immunosequencing. Per the authors' processing: Repertoire TCRs were matched against a reference library of SARS-CoV-2-specific TCRs generated with the MIRA antigen-specificity platform. Breadth was defined as the fraction of unique TCRs that were SARS-CoV-2-associated. Depth was defined as the fraction of total T cells that were SARS-CoV-2-associated. Each spike-specific TCR was assigned to its reactive spike region and to a CD4 or CD8 class using the MIRA data. Log10-transformed breadth and depth values were compared by one-way ANOVA with Sidak's multiple comparisons tests. As stored in TCRdb, this immuneACCESS dataset retains in-frame rearrangements with V and J assigned. A fraction of the clones does not appear; measured against another copy, unresolved V genes explain less than half of the discrepancy, and the remainder lacks a known reason. V and J calls plus clone size are reproduced from that table; the DNA served to infer D and trimming. Counted in this sample were fewer than 150,000 clones; over 90% of them appeared once. The biggest ten clones account for roughly 0.9% of the sample.

The sample's time point label is to be understood as: baseline before first vaccination. Vaccinee samples came from UK trials COV001 and COV002, including a single-blind randomized controlled phase 2/3 trial of AZD1222 (ChAdOx1 nCoV-19) in healthy adults. For TCRbeta chain sequencing, PBMC samples were collected from trial participants at day 0 and at day 28 after the second dose. The germline ends are 9 bases apart after V is trimmed by 0 bases and J by 7 bases. The CDR3 has 14 amino acids, counting the end cysteine and phenylalanine. The DNA shown is the 42-base CDR3, in frame from base 1. CDR1 and CDR2 are drawn from the germline V gene (reference sequence): LGHDT, YNNKEL.

The sequence is built from TRBV3-1 (or the pseudogene TRBV3-2) and TRBJ1-4, with the D gene uncertain. The TCR sequence derives from an adult in good health. The input for sequencing was peripheral blood, taken on day 0 of AZD1222 vaccination. The DNA reads as follows: TGTGCCAGCAGCCAAGAAGGCGCAGTTGAAAAACTGTTTTTT. The encoded protein is CASSQEGAVEKLFF.